These T cell receptor beta chains were read from a single sample in a study of cytomegalovirus exposure and HLA in healthy donors. Method: immunoSEQ multiplex PCR; TCRdb's copy keeps in-frame clones and lacks some. The table includes approximately 110,000 clones, roughly 79% detected once. Sequenced: PBMCs. The source is a man between 40 and 49 years old in good health and CMV-seronegative. Both conserved end residues are part of each CDR3. The D gene is left open where the match is weak. A clone size is listed for some rows: how often the clone was seen (once, few, many), or a class if it is expanded.

abundance	v_gene	d_gene	j_gene	CDR3nt	CDR3aa
.	TRBV19	TRBD1	TRBJ1-1	TGTGCCAGTAGTATAGGCCAGGGGGCTTTGAACACTGAAGCTTTCTTT	CASSIGQGALNTEAFF
.	TRBV11-2	.	TRBJ2-7	TGTGCCAGCAGCTTACGGGACACCAGCTACGAGCAGTACTTC	CASSLRDTSYEQYF
.	TRBV6-5	.	TRBJ2-3	TGTGCCAGCAGTTCGAGCGAATACACAGATACGCAGTATTTT	CASSSSEYTDTQYF
.	TRBV7-9	TRBD1	TRBJ2-7	TGTGCCAGCAACACGGGACAGGGGGCGGACGAGCAGTACTTC	CASNTGQGADEQYF
.	TRBV5-4	.	TRBJ2-7	TGTGCCAGCAGCTTGGGGACAACGGGCGAGCAGTACTTC	CASSLGTTGEQYF
.	TRBV13	TRBD2	TRBJ2-1	TGTGCCAGCAGTCCTCCCGGGGGGGATGCGTTCTTC	CASSPPGGDAFF
.	TRBV6-6	.	TRBJ2-5	TGTGCCAGCAGCCCCCTTCGGACAGCCCAAGAGACCCAGTACTTC	CASSPLRTAQETQYF
.	TRBV5-4	.	TRBJ1-4	TGTGCCAGCAGCTTGGGAGGTCGGAATAATGAAAAACTGTTTTTT	CASSLGGRNNEKLFF
.	TRBV28	.	TRBJ2-7	TGTGCCAGCCGACCTAGGTCCTACGAGCAGTACTTC	CASRPRSYEQYF
.	TRBV29-1	TRBD1	TRBJ1-1	TGCAGCGTGAGGACAGGAGGAAGCACTGAAGCTTTCTTT	CSVRTGGSTEAFF
.	TRBV5-8	.	TRBJ1-1	TGTGCCAGCAGCTACGATAGGGGGGGCACTGAAGCTTTCTTT	CASSYDRGGTEAFF
.	TRBV5-4	TRBD1	TRBJ1-6	TGTGCCAGCAGCCCCGGACAGGGGGCAGGTTCACCCCTCCACTTT	CASSPGQGAGSPLHF
few	TRBV6-4	TRBD1	TRBJ2-3	TGTGCCAGCAGTGGGACAGGGGGCGCAGATACGCAGTATTTT	CASSGTGGADTQYF
.	TRBV14	TRBD2	TRBJ2-5	TGTGCCAGCAGTTTCAGGCGGGGGGAGACCCAGTACTTC	CASSFRRGETQYF
.	TRBV28	TRBD1	TRBJ2-7	TGTGCCAGCAGTCTCCGGACAGGGGGCTCCTACGAGCAGTACTTC	CASSLRTGGSYEQYF
once	TRBV7-9	TRBD1	TRBJ2-5	TGTGCCAGCAGCCCCCGGGACAGGTCGGAGGAGACCCAGTACTTC	CASSPRDRSEETQYF
few	TRBV6-5	.	TRBJ2-6	TGTGCCAGCAGTAACCAGGGTTCTGGGGCCAACGTCCTGACTTTC	CASSNQGSGANVLTF
many	TRBV5-1	.	TRBJ2-1	TGCGCCAGCAGACCCGGACTCAATGAGCAGTTCTTC	CASRPGLNEQFF
.	TRBV5-1	.	TRBJ1-1	TGCGCCAGCAGACAGGGCGACACTGAAGCTTTCTTT	CASRQGDTEAFF
once	TRBV21-1	.	TRBJ2-2	TGTGCCAGCACAGAGCGGGAGTGGTACACCGGGGAGCTGTTTTTT	CASTEREWYTGELFF
medium-sized	TRBV7-9	.	TRBJ1-4	TGTGCCAGCAGCTTTCGATGGAGTGAAAAACTGTTTTTT	CASSFRWSEKLFF
.	TRBV5-4	TRBD2	TRBJ2-3	TGTGCCAGCAGCTTCAACGCACTAGCGTTTGAGTATTTT	CASSFNALAFEYF
.	TRBV28	.	TRBJ2-7	TGTGCCAGCAGTAAACTATGGGGAGACTCCTACGAGCAGTACTTC	CASSKLWGDSYEQYF
.	TRBV5-1	TRBD1	TRBJ1-1	TGCGCCAGCAGCTTTTCAACAGGGGGCAGCCTAGTGGGCACTGAAGCTTTCTTT	CASSFSTGGSLVGTEAFF
few	TRBV6-4	.	TRBJ1-2	TGTGCCGGCAAAGCGAAAGCGGGCACCTATGGCTACACCTTC	CAGKAKAGTYGYTF
.	TRBV21-1	.	TRBJ2-3	TGTGCCAGCAGCCCAAATCTACAGGGGGTCCCCAGCACAGATACGCAGTATTTT	CASSPNLQGVPSTDTQYF
.	TRBV12-5	TRBD1	TRBJ1-2	TGTGCTAGTGGTTTGGTACCAGGACAGGGTTGGGGCTACACCTTC	CASGLVPGQGWGYTF
.	TRBV10-3	.	TRBJ1-1	TGTGCCATCAGGTCGGGAGAGAACACTGAAGCTTTCTTT	CAIRSGENTEAFF
.	TRBV6-4	TRBD1	TRBJ2-5	TGTGCCAGCAGGCCGGACAGGGGCACGGGGACCCAGTACTTC	CASRPDRGTGTQYF
.	TRBV5-1	TRBD1	TRBJ1-3	TGCGCCAGCAGGGAGGGGGCCAGAGGAAACACCATATATTTT	CASREGARGNTIYF
.	TRBV29-1	.	TRBJ1-1	TGCAGCGTTGAGCAGGGGATCAGGGTCACTGAAGCTTTCTTT	CSVEQGIRVTEAFF
.	TRBV19	.	TRBJ2-3	TGTGCCAGTAGTATGGGGCAGGGGACAGATACGCAGTATTTT	CASSMGQGTDTQYF
.	TRBV27	TRBD1	TRBJ2-7	TGTGCCAGCAGTTGGGCAGGGGGCGACGAGCAGTACTTC	CASSWAGGDEQYF
.	TRBV7-2	TRBD1	TRBJ1-2	TGTGCCAGCAGCGCCGACAGGGGACGCTACACCTTC	CASSADRGRYTF
once	TRBV2	.	TRBJ1-2	TGTGCCAGCAGTCCACAACCGTCTAACTATGGCTACACCTTC	CASSPQPSNYGYTF
.	TRBV6-1	.	TRBJ1-5	TGTGCCAGCAAGAGGACGGAGGGCAATCAGCCCCAGCATTTT	CASKRTEGNQPQHF
few	TRBV19	.	TRBJ2-2	TGTGCCAGTAGTGCCAGCCCCGGCAGGTCGATCGGGGAGCTGTTTTTT	CASSASPGRSIGELFF
.	TRBV7-2	.	TRBJ1-2	TGTGCCAGCAGCTTAGATCCGGGGGACTATGGCTACACCTTC	CASSLDPGDYGYTF
.	TRBV5-4	TRBD2	TRBJ2-3	TGTGCCAGCATCGGACTAGCGGGAGAAGATACGCAGTATTTT	CASIGLAGEDTQYF
.	TRBV28	.	TRBJ2-7	TGTGCCAGCAGTTTTCCAGGTGAATACGAGCAGTACTTC	CASSFPGEYEQYF